The 10 T cell receptor beta chains below come from one sample, sequenced in a study of shared clonotypes between healthy human individuals. TCRdb keeps only in-frame clones here, not all; method: immunoSEQ multiplex PCR. The sample carries fewer than 600,000 clones, 77% recorded once. The sequenced material came from PBMCs. The receptor set was obtained from a woman aged 40 to 50 in good health. Some clones in this sample may be carry-over from other donors' samples.

The chain carries TRBV10-2 and TRBJ1-4; 8 nucleotides match TRBD1. From germline, CDR1 is WSHSY and CDR2 SAAADI. This CDR3 has 13 amino acids. J lost 4 bases, V lost 7 bases, and 2 bases had no gene match. The CDR3 DNA reads as TGCGCCAGCACTGGACAGGGTAATGAAAAACTGTTTTTT. This gives the protein CASTGQGNEKLFF.

The chain couples TRBV28 to TRBJ1-2; D might be TRBD1 (5 bases). Trimming cost V 4 bases and J 6 bases, with 15 bases left between them. CDR1 is MDHEN, CDR2 SYDVKM, per germline. The CDR3 totals 14 residues. CDR3 sequence: CASSSPTEGNGYTF. As DNA, the CDR3 is TGTGCCAGCAGTTCCCCGACAGAGGGTAATGGCTACACCTTC.

The chain employs TRBV4-1 and TRBJ2-7, with TRBD2 matching over 9 bases. The CDR3 runs to 16 residues. V lost 4 bases and J lost 3; bases outside the gene matches: 10. From germline, CDR1 is MGHRA and CDR2 YSYEKL. The CDR3 bases are TGCGCCAGCAGCCTCATAGCGGGAGCCCCCTACTACGAGCAGTACTTC. The encoded protein is CASSLIAGAPYYEQYF.

The chain links TRBV5-1 to TRBJ2-2, with D unclear. The germline gives CDR1 SGHRS, CDR2 YFSETQ. Trimming removed 7 bases from V and 3 bases from J, with 13 bases in between. The CDR3 contains 14 residues. CDR3: CASGTESYTGELFF. In nucleotides, the CDR3 is TGCGCCAGCGGAACAGAATCGTACACCGGGGAGCTGTTTTTT.

The J gene is TRBJ2-7, the V gene TRBV7-2, with D possibly being TRBD1 or TRBD2 (5 bases each). This CDR3 spans 12 amino acids. Between the trimmed V and J ends, which lost 0 bases and 9 bases, there was a span of 9 bases. Per germline, CDR1 SGHTA and CDR2 FQGNSA. In DNA form, the CDR3 reads TGTGCCAGCAGCTTAGCGGGGGAGCTGCAGTACTTC. Amino acid sequence: CASSLAGELQYF.

In this sample, this clone turned up once. A read error is the likely source, as a far larger clone sits one nucleotide away. This chain joins TRBV29-1 and TRBJ1-2, with D perhaps matching TRBD1 (5 bases). Trimming removed 8 bases from V and 8 bases from J, with 15 bases in between. The CDR3 has 11 amino acids. Germline V gene data show CDR1 as SQVTM and CDR2 as ANQGSEA. This chain's CDR3 is CSTPAWGGYTF. DNA of the CDR3: TGCAGCACTCCAGCATGGGGCGGCTACACCTTC.

This clone was recorded at least ten times. The rearrangement uses TRBV28 and TRBJ2-7; D is uncertain. CDR1 MDHEN and CDR2 SYDVKM come from the germline V gene. Trimming took off 3 bases at V and 4 bases at J, with 7 bases between the two ends. This CDR3 region has 12 residues. CDR3 nucleotides: TGTGCCAGCAGTTTGTCGCGTTACGAGCAGTACTTC. Its translation is CASSLSRYEQYF.

In regard to this clone: This probably arose from a read error, given a far larger clone one base away. J is TRBJ2-1 and V is TRBV29-1; the match to TRBD2 covers 12 bases. After removal of 4 bases from V and 9 bases from J, the junction contained 10 bases not matched to a gene. Germline V lookup: CDR1 SQVTM, CDR2 ANQGSEA. This CDR3 comprises 15 residues. The CDR3 DNA sequence: TGCAGCGTTGGGGATCTTTCGACTAGCGGGAGTGAGCAGTTCTTC. Translated, it gives CSVGDLSTSGSEQFF.

This clone was observed many times. This rearrangement joins TRBV20-1 to TRBJ2-5; D is possibly TRBD2 (5 bases). The end of the DNA is better explained by TRBJ2-7, so the J call may be wrong. The CDR3 extends over 11 amino acids. The germline CDR1 and CDR2 sequences are DFQATT and SNEGSKA (reference sequence). CDR3 DNA: TGCAGTGCCTCGGAGGCCTACGAGCAGTACTTC. This gives the protein CSASEAYEQYF.

Details on this clone: A much larger clone is a single base away; this may be a read error. The rearrangement links TRBV28 to TRBJ1-1; the match to TRBD1 covers 7 bases. Germline CDR1 MDHEN, CDR2 SYDVKM. Unmatched junction bases numbered 9, after V lost 8 bases and J lost 0 bases. The length of the CDR3 is 15 residues. CDR3 loop: CASGVPGGMNTEAFF. The CDR3 nucleotides are TGTGCCAGCGGTGTACCAGGGGGAATGAACACTGAAGCTTTCTTT.